This TCR beta chain was sequenced for a study of T cells after yellow fever vaccination. Study-wide results and limits: Relatively few clonotypes were ones that appeared in both CD4 and CD8 compartments. Subsequent booster samples again held most clones from primary vaccination (96% CD4, nearly 90% CD8). A secondary response was less intense yet reached its peak sooner, at day 5 versus 15.

The CDR3 spans 16 residues. V was clipped by 3 bases and J by 6 bases; unmatched bases: 7. Germline V gene lookup returns CDR1 SNHLY and CDR2 FYNNEI. This clonotype was found many times. Antigen specificity is unknown. By 5'RACE template switching, TCR cDNA was produced, with a universal primer site and UMIs added in the process. Via MiXCR, TCRdb re-called the 5' RACE reads, giving one row per CDR3 protein. Of fewer than 350,000 distinct CDR3 sequences listed, around 4.5% were seen once; the top ten hold approximately 20%. This TCR was recovered from a man younger than 35 who received the YFV17D yellow fever vaccine. This chain links TRBV2 with TRBJ2-2; 10 nucleotides match TRBD2. The sample in question was PBMCs, obtained 15 days after the yellow fever booster vaccination. DNA of the CDR3: TGTGCCAGCAGTGAGATTAGCGGGGGGCCCCCCGGGGAGCTGTTTTTT. The encoded protein is CASSEISGGPPGELFF. The full variable domain, rest sourced from reference TRBV2 and TRBJ2-2, is EPEVTQTPSHQVTQMGQEVILRCVPISNHLYFYWYRQILGQKVEFLVSFYNNEISEKSEIFDDQFSVERPDGSNFTLKIRSTKLEDSAMYFCASSEISGGPPGELFFGEGSRLTVL.